The 10 T cell receptor beta chains below all came from one sample that was sequenced in a study of control samples from healthy donors and cancer patients. Assay used: immunoSEQ multiplex PCR; TCRdb lists only in-frame clones, some missing. Of some 140,000 clones listed, over 90% are singletons. Sequencing was done on a sample of PBMCs. All receptors derive from a man aged 55 to 69 with colorectal cancer.

This clone has only one observation. This chain joins TRBV30 and TRBJ1-1; D uncertain. This CDR3 region has 12 residues. With 2 bases removed from V and 4 bases from J, the gap between germline ends came to 8 bases. Germline CDR1 is GTSNPN and CDR2 is SVGIG (reference sequence). CDR3 coding DNA: TGTGCCTGGAGTCGGTCGACCACTGAAGCTTTCTTT. Protein product: CAWSRSTTEAFF.

The J gene is TRBJ1-2, the V gene TRBV5-6, with D possibly being TRBD1 (5 bases). The germline V gene has CDR1 SGHDT and CDR2 YYEEEE. The length of the CDR3 is 13 residues. V gave up 2 bases and J gave up 5 bases, with 10 bases separating them. The CDR3 nucleotides read TGTGCCAGCAGCTTTGTCGGGACTTATGGCTACACCTTC. It encodes CASSFVGTYGYTF.

This clone was counted a few times. The chain uses TRBV4-3 and TRBJ1-6, with 7 bases matching TRBD1. The junction had 13 bases not matched to a gene; V was cut back by 4 bases and J by 10 bases. Germline V gene lookup returns CDR1 LGHNA and CDR2 YSLEER. The CDR3 extends over 16 amino acids. The CDR3 DNA reads TGCGCCAGCAGCCTGAGCGTGACAGGGTACTACTCACCCCTCCACTTT. Amino acids: CASSLSVTGYYSPLHF.

The rearrangement uses TRBV7-8 and TRBJ2-7, with 8 bases that match TRBD1. The ends lost 5 bases at V and 0 bases at J; junction bases unmatched: 9. There are 16 residues in the CDR3. CDR1 and CDR2 (germline): SGHVS, FQNEAQ. The CDR3: CASSPLIGTGSYEQYF. CDR3 sequence (DNA): TGTGCCAGCAGCCCACTCATCGGGACAGGCTCCTACGAGCAGTACTTC. The full variable domain, completed using reference TRBV7-8 and TRBJ2-7, is GAGVSQSPRYKVAKRGQDVALRCDPISGHVSLFWYQQALGQGPEFLTYFQNEAQLDKSGLPSDRFFAERPEGSVSTLKIQRTQQEDSAVYLCASSPLIGTGSYEQYFGPGTRLTVT.

This rearrangement joins TRBV10-3 to TRBJ1-2; a weak D match, TRBD1 (6 bases). CDR1 is ENHRY, CDR2 SYGVKD, per germline. The V gene lost 0 bases and the J gene lost 0 bases, with 8 bases spanning the gap. The CDR3 runs 15 residues. This CDR3 reads CAISESNRANYGYTF. CDR3 sequence (DNA): TGTGCCATCAGTGAGTCTAACAGGGCTAACTATGGCTACACCTTC.

This sequence joins TRBV7-8 and TRBJ2-7, with 7 nucleotides matching TRBD1. Germline values: CDR1 SGHVS, CDR2 FQNEAQ. V lost 5 bases to trimming and J lost 1 base; unmatched junction nucleotides: 8. The CDR3 loop spans 15 amino acids. CDR3 nucleotides: TGTGCCAGCAGCGGGGTGGGACAGAGGTCCTACGAGCAGTACTTC. It codes for CASSGVGQRSYEQYF.

The chain uses TRBV6-4 and TRBJ1-6; 9 bases line up with TRBD1. CDR1 is MRHNA and CDR2 is SNTAGT in the germline V gene. The CDR3 sequence is 14 residues long. Germline trimming cut 6 bases from V and 10 bases from J; bases unmatched to any gene: 7. Here the CDR3 reads CASRQDRGLSPLHF. Here the CDR3 DNA reads TGTGCCAGCAGACAGGACAGGGGCCTGTCACCCCTCCACTTT.

Details on this clone: This specimen includes other DNA sequences encoding the same CDR3. The genes are TRBV6-5 and TRBJ2-7; D is perhaps TRBD2 (6 bases). V was trimmed by 2 bases and J by 2 bases, leaving 7 bases between them. The CDR3 length is 13 residues. The V gene's germline CDR1 is MNHEY and CDR2 SVGAGI. The CDR3 loop reads CASSYGGTYEQYF. CDR3 nucleotide sequence: TGTGCCAGCAGTTACGGCGGGACCTACGAGCAGTACTTC.

V usage is TRBV4-2 and J usage is TRBJ2-3; either TRBD1 or TRBD2 may supply D (5 bases each). The CDR3 is made up of 15 amino acids. In germline, CDR1 is LGHNA, CDR2 YNFKEQ. V shed 1 base and J shed 3 bases, with 11 bases lying between them. CDR3 bases: TGTGCCAGCAGCCAAGCGGGGCAAAGTACAGATACGCAGTATTTT. It codes for CASSQAGQSTDTQYF.

This sequence joins TRBV18 and TRBJ2-7; TRBD1 agrees at 7 bases. The CDR3 has 15 residues. In germline, CDR1 is KGHSH, CDR2 LQKENI. Trimming took 3 bases from V and 2 from J; bases not matched to a gene: 7. CDR3 sequence reads: CASSPFGGQPYEQYF. The CDR3 nucleotides read TGTGCCAGCTCACCTTTTGGGGGACAGCCCTACGAGCAGTACTTC.